The T cell receptor (beta chain) under discussion was sequenced for a study of CD8 T cells in Susac syndrome. It was treatment-naive patients with stable or active relapsing-remitting disease who made up the multiple sclerosis controls. Negative isolation was used for CD8+ and CD4+ T cells, and FACS enrichment was applied to TEMRA cells. It was with random hexamers that roughly 0.45 to 1 ug RNA was reverse transcribed. An immunoSEQ multiplex PCR generated amplified TCR beta CDR3 products spanning 54 Vbeta and 13 Jbeta. TCRdb processed the immunoSEQ multiplex PCR reads anew with MiXCR; each CDR3 protein has one entry. Of about 140,000 distinct CDR3 sequences in the sample, roughly 96% were seen once. V lost 1 base to trimming and J lost 7 bases, with 14 bases between them. Germline values: CDR1 LNHNV, CDR2 YYDKDF (reference sequence). The CDR3 length is 15 residues.

The receptor was isolated from a human donor with multiple sclerosis. The chain recombines TRBV15 with TRBJ2-1, with D uncertain. What was sequenced was CD4+ T cells from PBMCs. CDR3 amino acids: CATSRALPRENEQFF. The CDR3 DNA sequence: TGTGCCACCAGCAGAGCTCTCCCCCGTGAGAATGAGCAGTTCTTC.